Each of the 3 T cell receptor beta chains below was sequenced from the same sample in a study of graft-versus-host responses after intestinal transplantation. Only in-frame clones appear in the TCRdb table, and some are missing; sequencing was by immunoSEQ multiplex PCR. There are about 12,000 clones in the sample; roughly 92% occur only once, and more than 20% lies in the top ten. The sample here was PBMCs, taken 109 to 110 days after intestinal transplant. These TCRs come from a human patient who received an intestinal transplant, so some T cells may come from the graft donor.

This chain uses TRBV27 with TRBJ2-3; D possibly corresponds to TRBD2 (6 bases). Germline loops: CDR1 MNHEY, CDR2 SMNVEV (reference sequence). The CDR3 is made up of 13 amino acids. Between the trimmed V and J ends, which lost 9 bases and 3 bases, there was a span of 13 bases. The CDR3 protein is CASSPRGTDTQYF. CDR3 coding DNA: TGTGCCAGTAGTCCTCGGGGGACAGATACGCAGTATTTT.

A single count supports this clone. The CDR3 bases are TGTGCCAGCAGCCAAGATAACAGGGGTTTGGATGGCTACACCTTC. It codes for CASSQDNRGLDGYTF. The chain has TRBV4-2 and TRBJ1-2; 7 nucleotides align to TRBD1. The germline V gene encodes CDR1 LGHNA and CDR2 YNFKEQ. CDR3 length equals 15 residues. J was trimmed by 6 bases and V by 0 bases; bases with no gene match: 7.

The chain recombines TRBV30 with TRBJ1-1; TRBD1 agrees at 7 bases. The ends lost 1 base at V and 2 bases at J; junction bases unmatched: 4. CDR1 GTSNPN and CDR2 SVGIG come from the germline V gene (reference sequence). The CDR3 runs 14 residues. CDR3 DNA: TGTGCCTGGAGTGGTAGACAGGGAAACACTGAAGCTTTCTTT. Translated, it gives CAWSGRQGNTEAFF.